This TCR beta chain was captured by sequencing in a study of T-cell reconstitution after alpha-beta-depleted transplantation in children. Construction of the TCRbeta library involved unique molecular identifiers. TCRdb used MiXCR to reprocess the PCR reads, holding one entry per CDR3 protein. This sample carries around 300,000 distinct CDR3 sequences, 23% of them seen once, and the ten largest clones take 9.5% to 13%. CDR1 is SQVTM, CDR2 ANQGSEA, per germline. The CDR3 extends over 11 amino acids. In regard to this clonotype: Its antigen remains unknown.

Whole-study findings and limits: Surviving recipient cells, namely T cells and thymic progenitors, were the source of high day-60 TCRbeta diversity in some patients.

This specimen consisted of PBMCs, mostly from graft donor cells, obtained 180 days after TCRalphabeta/CD19-depleted stem cell transplant. The source of this sequence is a male patient younger than 18 who had a stem cell transplant for acute lymphoblastic leukemia, so the T cells may come from the graft donor. The chain joins TRBV29-1 to TRBJ2-7; D remains unclear. The CDR3 DNA follows: TGCAGTACCGGCGGATCCTACGAGCAGTACTTC. Translation: CSTGGSYEQYF.